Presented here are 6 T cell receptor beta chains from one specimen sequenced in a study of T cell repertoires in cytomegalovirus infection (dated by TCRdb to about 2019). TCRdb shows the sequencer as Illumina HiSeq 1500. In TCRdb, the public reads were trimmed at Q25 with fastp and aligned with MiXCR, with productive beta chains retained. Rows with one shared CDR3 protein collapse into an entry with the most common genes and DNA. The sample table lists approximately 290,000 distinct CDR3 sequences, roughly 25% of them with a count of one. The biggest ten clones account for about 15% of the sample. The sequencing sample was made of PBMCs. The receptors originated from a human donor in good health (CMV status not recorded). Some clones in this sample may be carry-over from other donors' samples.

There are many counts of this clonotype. CDR3 sequence: CASGPRQFF. The CDR3 nucleotides read TGTGCCAGCGGCCCAAGGCAGTTCTTC. The chain recombines TRBV28 with TRBJ2-1, with D unclear. CDR1 and CDR2 (germline): MDHEN, SYDVKM. The CDR3 extends over 9 amino acids. V was clipped by 8 bases and J by 12 bases, with 8 bases between them.

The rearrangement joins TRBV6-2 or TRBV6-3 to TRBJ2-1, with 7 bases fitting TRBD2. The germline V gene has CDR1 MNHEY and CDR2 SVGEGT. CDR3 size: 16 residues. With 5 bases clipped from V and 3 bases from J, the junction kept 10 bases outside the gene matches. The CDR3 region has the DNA TGTGCCAGCAGTCCACGGGAGCGGGAAGGCTACAATGAGCAGTTCTTC. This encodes CASSPREREGYNEQFF.

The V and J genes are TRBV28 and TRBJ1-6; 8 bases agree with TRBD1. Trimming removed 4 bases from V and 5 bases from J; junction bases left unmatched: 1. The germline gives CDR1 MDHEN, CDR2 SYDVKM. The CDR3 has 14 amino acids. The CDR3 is CASSSDRDNSPLHF. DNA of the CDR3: TGTGCCAGCAGTTCGGACAGGGATAATTCACCCCTCCACTTT.

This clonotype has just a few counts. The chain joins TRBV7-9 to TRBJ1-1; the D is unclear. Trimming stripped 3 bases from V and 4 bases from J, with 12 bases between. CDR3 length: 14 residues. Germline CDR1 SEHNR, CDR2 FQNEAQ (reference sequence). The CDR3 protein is CASSFSPMVTEAFF. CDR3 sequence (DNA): TGTGCCAGCAGCTTTTCTCCTATGGTCACTGAAGCTTTCTTT.

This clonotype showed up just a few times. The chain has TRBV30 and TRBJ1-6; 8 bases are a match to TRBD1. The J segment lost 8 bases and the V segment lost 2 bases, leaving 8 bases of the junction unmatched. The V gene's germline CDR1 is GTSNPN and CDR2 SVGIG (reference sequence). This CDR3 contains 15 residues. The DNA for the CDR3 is TGTGCCTGGAGTCTTACCGGGACAGGTGATTCACCCCTCCACTTT. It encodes CAWSLTGTGDSPLHF.

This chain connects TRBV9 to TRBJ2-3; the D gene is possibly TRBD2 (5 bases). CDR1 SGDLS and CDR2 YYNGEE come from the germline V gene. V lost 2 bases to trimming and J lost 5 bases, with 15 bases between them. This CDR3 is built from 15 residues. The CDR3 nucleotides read TGTGCCAGCAGCGTGGACTTCGGGGAGAGAGATACGCAGTATTTT. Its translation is CASSVDFGERDTQYF.